The 21 T cell receptor beta chains presented below share a single source sample, sequenced in a study of shared clonotypes between healthy human individuals. Only in-frame clones appear in the TCRdb table, and some are missing; sequencing was by immunoSEQ multiplex PCR. The sample shows some 2.3 million clones, more than 85% of them seen only once. Material: naive CD4+ T cells from PBMCs. Subset described: CD45RA+ positively selected. Every receptor here comes from a man aged 18 to 29 in good health. Some clones in this sample may be carry-over from other donors' samples.

This rearrangement joins TRBV30 to TRBJ1-3; D remains ambiguous. V was cut by 5 bases and J by 0 bases, with 2 bases left in between. The CDR3 spans 11 residues. CDR1 GTSNPN and CDR2 SVGIG come from the germline V gene (reference sequence). The CDR3, as DNA: TGTGCCTGGGCCTCTGGAAACACCATATATTTT. As protein: CAWASGNTIYF.

The V gene is TRBV5-1, the J gene TRBJ2-1, with D possibly being TRBD2 (5 bases). CDR1 SGHRS and CDR2 YFSETQ come from the germline V gene. V was cut by 4 bases and J by 2 bases, with 13 bases left in between. The CDR3 has 15 amino acids. CDR3 region: CASSTDPGTYNEQFF. CDR3 nucleotide sequence: TGCGCCAGCAGCACCGACCCGGGAACCTACAATGAGCAGTTCTTC.

The chain employs TRBV7-9 and TRBJ1-3; no clear D gene. Germline loops: CDR1 SEHNR, CDR2 FQNEAQ (reference sequence). The CDR3 covers 15 residues. Trimming shortened V by 1 base and J by 0 bases, and 7 bases separated the two germline ends. The chain's CDR3 is CASSLGRHSGNTIYF. The CDR3 nucleotides are TGTGCCAGCAGCTTAGGGCGACACTCTGGAAACACCATATATTTT.

V gene TRBV11-2 combines with J gene TRBJ2-1; TRBD1 matches 7 bases. Trimming at V came to 5 bases and at J to 7 bases, leaving 8 bases not matched to a gene. Germline V gene lookup returns CDR1 SGHAT and CDR2 FQNNGV. CDR3 length: 14 amino acids. The CDR3 region has the DNA TGTGCCAGCAGCGGACAGGTCCCTGGAAATGAGCAGTTCTTC. This gives the protein CASSGQVPGNEQFF.

V and J are TRBV14 and TRBJ2-2; D perhaps matches TRBD2 (5 bases). V was trimmed by 5 bases and J by 6 bases, leaving 19 bases between them. This CDR3 contains 16 residues. Germline V gives CDR1 SGHDN, CDR2 FVKESK. The chain's CDR3 is CASSSRAGGLPGELFF. CDR3 nucleotide sequence: TGTGCCAGCAGCTCAAGGGCGGGCGGCCTACCCGGGGAGCTGTTTTTT.

The V and J genes are TRBV7-2 and TRBJ1-1, with D uncertain. The CDR3 is made up of 14 amino acids. Germline assignment: CDR1 SGHTA and CDR2 FQGNSA. Trimming took 5 bases from V and 0 from J, leaving 10 bases between them. The CDR3, as DNA: TGTGCCAGCAGCCTTAGACGACTGAACACTGAAGCTTTCTTT. Translating it yields CASSLRRLNTEAFF.

The rearrangement uses TRBV30 and TRBJ2-3; D not certain. Germline-derived CDR1 and CDR2 are GTSNPN and SVGIG (reference sequence). This CDR3 comprises 13 residues. Deletions cut 2 bases from V and 3 bases from J, with 9 bases between. DNA for the CDR3: TGTGCCTGGAGTTCTGTTCCGACAGATACGCAGTATTTT. This translates into CAWSSVPTDTQYF.

The genes are TRBV2 and TRBJ1-2, with no clear D. The CDR3 extends over 12 amino acids. Germline loops: CDR1 SNHLY, CDR2 FYNNEI. V was trimmed by 3 bases and J by 10 bases, leaving 12 bases between them. The CDR3 is CASSDILGSYTF. DNA for the CDR3: TGTGCCAGCAGTGACATTCTGGGTTCCTACACCTTC. Looking up the rest from reference TRBV2 and TRBJ1-2 gives the full variable domain: EPEVTQTPSHQVTQMGQEVILRCVPISNHLYFYWYRQILGQKVEFLVSFYNNEISEKSEIFDDQFSVERPDGSNFTLKIRSTKLEDSAMYFCASSDILGSYTFGSGTRLTVV.

V gene TRBV28 combines with J gene TRBJ2-4, with 7 bases that match TRBD1. This CDR3 contains 13 residues. The ends lost 6 bases at V and 5 bases at J; junction bases unmatched: 4. The germline V gene has CDR1 MDHEN and CDR2 SYDVKM. CDR3 nucleotide sequence: TGTGCCAGCAGCCCCGGGACAGAAAACATTCAGTACTTC. Encoded protein: CASSPGTENIQYF.

The CDR3 nucleotides are TGTGCCAGCACCACATCCAGGGGGCCGGACACCATATATTTT. Its translation: CASTTSRGPDTIYF. The gene calls are TRBV2 and TRBJ1-3, with TRBD1 identical over 8 bases. The CDR3 runs 14 residues. Germline loops: CDR1 SNHLY, CDR2 FYNNEI. J lost 8 bases, V lost 7 bases, and 10 bases had no gene match.

The chain carries TRBV19 and TRBJ1-2; D may be TRBD1 (5 bases). Trimming cost V 4 bases and J 5 bases, with 20 bases left between them. The germline V gene encodes CDR1 LNHDA and CDR2 SQIVND (reference sequence). The CDR3 covers 16 residues. This CDR3 is CASSSSGTPSPYGYTF. The CDR3 coding sequence is TGTGCCAGTAGTAGTTCCGGGACCCCCAGTCCGTATGGCTACACCTTC.

This clone appeared a single time. This chain joins TRBV7-3 and TRBJ2-1; no definite D call. The ends were cut back, 5 bases at V and 10 bases at J, with 12 bases in the middle. The CDR3 is made up of 12 amino acids. The germline gives CDR1 SGHTA, CDR2 FQGTGA. The CDR3 loop is CASSPRPGEQFF. CDR3 bases: TGTGCCAGCAGCCCCCGCCCCGGCGAGCAGTTCTTC.

Points on this clone: Additional DNA sequences in this sample encode the identical CDR3. The chain links TRBV11-2 to TRBJ2-5; 7 bases agree with TRBD1. V gave up 3 bases and J gave up 5 bases; unmatched junction bases: 3. CDR1 is SGHAT, CDR2 FQNNGV, per germline. The CDR3 is 13 amino acids. The CDR3 here is CASSLTGLETQYF. As DNA, the CDR3 is TGTGCCAGCAGCTTGACAGGGCTGGAGACCCAGTACTTC.

This chain uses TRBV10-3 with TRBJ1-5; weak D call: TRBD1 (6 bases). The germline V and J ends were trimmed by 3 bases and 2 bases, with 11 bases remaining between them. Germline CDR1 is ENHRY and CDR2 is SYGVKD. The CDR3 is 15 residues long. As DNA, the CDR3 is TGTGCCATCAGTGATGGGGGCGCGGGCAATCAGCCCCAGCATTTT. It yields the protein CAISDGGAGNQPQHF.

The CDR3 region is CASSEAGGYEQYF. The CDR3 DNA follows: TGTGCCAGCTCCGAGGCGGGGGGCTACGAGCAGTACTTC. The chain joins TRBV25-1 to TRBJ2-7; 8 bases are shared with TRBD2. Germline trimming cut 8 bases from V and 3 bases from J; bases unmatched to any gene: 6. This CDR3 comprises 13 residues. Germline-derived CDR1 and CDR2 are MGHDK and SYGVNS.

V is TRBV9 and J is TRBJ2-7; 8 positions agree with TRBD1. Trimming removed 1 base from V and 2 bases from J; junction bases left unmatched: 5. Germline assignment: CDR1 SGDLS and CDR2 YYNGEE. CDR3 length equals 15 residues. Here the CDR3 reads CASSVQSGGAYEQYF. The CDR3 DNA reads as TGTGCCAGCAGCGTACAGTCAGGGGGCGCCTACGAGCAGTACTTC.

The V call is TRBV18, the J call TRBJ1-3, with D unclear. Between the trimmed V and J ends, which lost 3 bases and 4 bases, there was a span of 16 bases. The CDR3 sequence is 16 residues long. CDR1 and CDR2 (germline): KGHSH, LQKENI. The CDR3 here is CASSPGGVLSGNTIYF. CDR3 DNA: TGTGCCAGCTCACCCGGCGGGGTCTTGTCCGGAAACACCATATATTTT.

V usage is TRBV28 and J usage is TRBJ1-3, with D hard to call. The CDR3 sequence is 16 residues long. Germline CDR1 reads MDHEN; CDR2 reads SYDVKM. Trimming removed 7 bases at V and 4 bases at J, with 20 bases between. CDR3 nucleotide sequence: TGTGCCAGCACCCAGCACTGGGAGGTTAAGGGAAACACCATATATTTT. Its translation is CASTQHWEVKGNTIYF. The full variable domain, rest sourced from reference TRBV28 and TRBJ1-3, is DVKVTQSSRYLVKRTGEKVFLECVQDMDHENMFWYRQDPGLGLRLIYFSYDVKMKEKGDIPEGYSVSREKKERFSLILESASTNQTSMYLCASTQHWEVKGNTIYFGEGSWLTVV.

The DNA for the CDR3 is TGTGCCAGCACCCGGAACAGGGGCCCGAACACTGAAGCTTTCTTT. As protein: CASTRNRGPNTEAFF. The V and J genes are TRBV6-5 and TRBJ1-1; 7 positions agree with TRBD1. With V trimmed by 7 bases and J by 1 base, 9 bases remained unmatched. Germline V lookup: CDR1 MNHEY, CDR2 SVGAGI. There are 15 residues in the CDR3.

The chain carries TRBV30 and TRBJ1-4; 7 bases agree with TRBD1. Losses at the gene ends were 2 bases for V and 7 bases for J; bases not matched to a gene: 7. The CDR3 is made up of 14 amino acids. The V gene's germline CDR1 is GTSNPN and CDR2 SVGIG (reference sequence). CDR3 sequence: CAWSLGQLVEKLFF. The CDR3 nucleotides read TGTGCCTGGAGTTTGGGACAGCTGGTTGAAAAACTGTTTTTT.

This chain connects TRBV5-6 to TRBJ2-7; either TRBD1 or TRBD2 may supply D (5 bases each). The length of the CDR3 is 14 residues. Trimming removed 3 bases from V and 6 bases from J, with 16 bases in between. CDR1 is SGHDT and CDR2 is YYEEEE in the germline V gene. The CDR3 reads CASSSRLGVGEQYF. The DNA for the CDR3 is TGTGCCAGCAGCTCAAGGTTGGGGGTCGGCGAGCAGTACTTC.